This record covers a single T cell receptor beta chain. Different DNA sequences within this sample yield the same CDR3. The data stem from a study of cytomegalovirus exposure and HLA in healthy donors. Primers included in the PCR were 60 Vbeta and 13 Jbeta primers. TCRdb's copy holds only in-frame clones and misses some; the assay was immunoSEQ multiplex PCR. The sample yields about 180,000 clones, 75% to 85% seen once. V was trimmed by 6 bases and J by 4 bases, leaving 12 bases between them. Germline CDR1 LGHNT, CDR2 FRNRAP. CDR3 length: 13 amino acids. The gene calls are TRBV12-5 and TRBJ2-5, with D unclear. The receptor comes from a man between 18 and 35 years old in good health and CMV-seronegative. The sample was PBMCs. The CDR3 sequence is CASGERRRETQYF. CDR3 DNA: TGTGCTAGTGGAGAGAGACGGAGAGAGACCCAGTACTTC.